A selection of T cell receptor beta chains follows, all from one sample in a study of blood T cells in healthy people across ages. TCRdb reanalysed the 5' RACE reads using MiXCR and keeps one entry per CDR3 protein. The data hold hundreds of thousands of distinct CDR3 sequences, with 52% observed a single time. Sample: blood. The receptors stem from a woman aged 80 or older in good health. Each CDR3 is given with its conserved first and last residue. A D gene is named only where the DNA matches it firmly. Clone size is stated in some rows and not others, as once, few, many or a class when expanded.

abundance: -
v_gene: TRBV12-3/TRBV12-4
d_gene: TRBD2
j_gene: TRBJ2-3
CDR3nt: TGTGCCAGCAGTATGCGGGGGACAGATACGCAGTATTTT
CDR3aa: CASSMRGTDTQYF

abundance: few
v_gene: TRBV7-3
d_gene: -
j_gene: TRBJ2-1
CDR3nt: TGTGCCAGCAGCACACAGGGAGGGGATCCCAATGAGCAGTTCTTC
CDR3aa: CASSTQGGDPNEQFF

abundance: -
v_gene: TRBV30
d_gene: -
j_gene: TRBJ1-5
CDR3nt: TGTGCCTGGACTTCAGCTTTCAATCAGCCCCAGCATTTT
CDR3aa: CAWTSAFNQPQHF

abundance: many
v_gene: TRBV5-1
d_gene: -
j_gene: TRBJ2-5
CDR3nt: TGCGCCAGCACGCCCTACCAGGGGGGAGGAGAGACCCAGTACTTC
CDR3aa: CASTPYQGGGETQYF

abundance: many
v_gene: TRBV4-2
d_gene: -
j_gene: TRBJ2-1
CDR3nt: TGTGCCAGCAGCCGGGTCGGGGTTTCCTACAATGAGCAGTTCTTC
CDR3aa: CASSRVGVSYNEQFF

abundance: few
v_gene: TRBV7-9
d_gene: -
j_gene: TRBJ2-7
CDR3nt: TGTGCCAGCAGCTTAGCGGGGTCGCAGAGTACCTACGAGCAGTACTTC
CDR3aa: CASSLAGSQSTYEQYF

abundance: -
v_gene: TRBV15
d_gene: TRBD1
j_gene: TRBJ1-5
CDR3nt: TGTGCCACCAGCAGAGATAACAGGGGGCAAGGTTACGGCAATCAGCCCCAGCATTTT
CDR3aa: CATSRDNRGQGYGNQPQHF

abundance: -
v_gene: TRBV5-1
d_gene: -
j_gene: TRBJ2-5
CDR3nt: TGCGCCAGCAGCTTGGGACAGTGGGGGGAGACCCAGTACTTC
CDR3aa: CASSLGQWGETQYF

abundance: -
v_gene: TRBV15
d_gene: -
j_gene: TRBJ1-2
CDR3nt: TGTGCCACCAGCAGGTACCGACAGGAGTCCTATGGCTACACCTTC
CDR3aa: CATSRYRQESYGYTF

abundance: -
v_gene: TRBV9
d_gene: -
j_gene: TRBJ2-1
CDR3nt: TGTGCCAGCAGCCCTCAGGCTCAGAGCTCCTACAATGAGCAGTTCTTC
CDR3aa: CASSPQAQSSYNEQFF

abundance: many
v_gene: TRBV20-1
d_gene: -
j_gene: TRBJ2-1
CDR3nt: TGCAGTGCTAGACGGGGGTACAATGAGCAGTTCTTC
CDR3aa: CSARRGYNEQFF

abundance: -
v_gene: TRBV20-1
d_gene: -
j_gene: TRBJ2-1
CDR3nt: TGCAGTGCTATTCGAGGCTCCTACAATGAGCAGTTCTTC
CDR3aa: CSAIRGSYNEQFF

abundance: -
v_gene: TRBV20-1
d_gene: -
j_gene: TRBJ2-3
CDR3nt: TGCAGTGCGGGGGGACAGCTCAGGGGCACAGATACGCAGTATTTT
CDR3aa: CSAGGQLRGTDTQYF

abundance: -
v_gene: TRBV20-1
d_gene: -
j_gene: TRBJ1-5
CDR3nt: TGCAGTGCCGCCACAGGGACTAATCAGCCCCAGCATTTT
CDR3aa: CSAATGTNQPQHF

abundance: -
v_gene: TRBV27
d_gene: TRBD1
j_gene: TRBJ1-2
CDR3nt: TGTGCCAGCAGTTTAAGGGGACAGAACTATGGCTACACCTTC
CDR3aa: CASSLRGQNYGYTF

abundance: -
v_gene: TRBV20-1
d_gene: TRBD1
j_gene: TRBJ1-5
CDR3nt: TGCAGTGCTAGGGATAGGACAGGGAGAAGCAATCAGCCCCAGCATTTT
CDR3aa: CSARDRTGRSNQPQHF

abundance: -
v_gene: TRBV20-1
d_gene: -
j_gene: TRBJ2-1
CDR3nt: TGCAGTGCTAGAGATCTTCGGCAGGGTAACAATGAGCAGTTCTTC
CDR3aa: CSARDLRQGNNEQFF

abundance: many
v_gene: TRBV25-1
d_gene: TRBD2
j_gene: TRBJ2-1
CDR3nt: TGTGCCAGCAGTAACCTGGGAGCGGGAAACTACAATGAGCAGTTCTTC
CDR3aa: CASSNLGAGNYNEQFF

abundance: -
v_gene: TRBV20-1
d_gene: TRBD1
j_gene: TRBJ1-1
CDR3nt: TGCAGTGCCTCACTGACAGGGGGAATGAACACTGAAGCTTTCTTT
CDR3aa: CSASLTGGMNTEAFF

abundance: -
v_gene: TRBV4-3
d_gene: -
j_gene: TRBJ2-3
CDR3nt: TGCGCCAGCAGCCAACGACCTCTGTCGTCTCTGGATACGCAGTATTTT
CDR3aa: CASSQRPLSSLDTQYF

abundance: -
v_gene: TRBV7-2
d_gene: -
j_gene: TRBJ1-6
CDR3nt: TGTGCCAGCAGCTTTCTAGCGGTCGGGAATTCACCCCTCCACTTT
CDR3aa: CASSFLAVGNSPLHF

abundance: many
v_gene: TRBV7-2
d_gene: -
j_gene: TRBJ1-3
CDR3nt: TGTGCCAGCAGCTTAGCGATGGAAAGTAACACCATATATTTT
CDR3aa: CASSLAMESNTIYF

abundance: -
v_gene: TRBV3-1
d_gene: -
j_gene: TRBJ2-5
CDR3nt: TGTGCCAGCAGCCCCAGGGGGGACTTGGCGGAGACCCAGTACTTC
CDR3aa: CASSPRGDLAETQYF

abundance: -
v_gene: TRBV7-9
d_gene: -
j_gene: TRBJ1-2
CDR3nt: TGTGCCAGCAGCCTGGACTCCCCGGACGGCTACACCTTC
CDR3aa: CASSLDSPDGYTF

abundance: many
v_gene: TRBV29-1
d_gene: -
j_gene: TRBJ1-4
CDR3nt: TGCAGCGTTGAAGGGGATAATGAAAAACTGTTTTTT
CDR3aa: CSVEGDNEKLFF

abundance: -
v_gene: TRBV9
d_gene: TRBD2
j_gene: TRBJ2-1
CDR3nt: TGTGCCAGCAGCGTAGCAGCGGGAGGGCCATACAATGAGCAGTTCTTC
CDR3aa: CASSVAAGGPYNEQFF

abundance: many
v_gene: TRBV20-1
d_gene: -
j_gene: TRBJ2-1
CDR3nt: TGCAGTGCTAGAACTAGCAGCTCCTACAATGAGCAGTTCTTC
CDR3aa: CSARTSSSYNEQFF

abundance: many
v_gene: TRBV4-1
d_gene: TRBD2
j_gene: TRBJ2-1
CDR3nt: TGCGCCAGCAGCCGAAGGACTAGCGGGAGGGGAGGCGCCTACAATGAGCAGTTCTTC
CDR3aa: CASSRRTSGRGGAYNEQFF

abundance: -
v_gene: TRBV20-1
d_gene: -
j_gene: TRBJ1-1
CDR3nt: TGCAGTGCTATAAGGGTCTATGAAGCTTTCTTT
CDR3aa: CSAIRVYEAFF

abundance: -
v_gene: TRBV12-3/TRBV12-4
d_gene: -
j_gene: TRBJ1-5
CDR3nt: TGTGCCAGCAGCCCTAAGGGGGGCGTACATCAGCCCCAGCATTTT
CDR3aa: CASSPKGGVHQPQHF

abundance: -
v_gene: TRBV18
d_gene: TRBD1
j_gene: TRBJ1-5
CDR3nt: TGTGCCAGCTCGCTAACGGGACTACAGGGGGATCAGCCCCAGCATTTT
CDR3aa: CASSLTGLQGDQPQHF

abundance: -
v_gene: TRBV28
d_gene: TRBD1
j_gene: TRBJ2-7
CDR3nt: TGTGCCAGCAGTTTAAGGGTGGGACAGGGCTACGAGCAGTACTTC
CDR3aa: CASSLRVGQGYEQYF

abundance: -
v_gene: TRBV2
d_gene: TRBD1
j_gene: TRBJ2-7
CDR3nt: TGTGCCAGCAGTGAAGCAGGGACAGCCGAGCAGTACTTC
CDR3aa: CASSEAGTAEQYF

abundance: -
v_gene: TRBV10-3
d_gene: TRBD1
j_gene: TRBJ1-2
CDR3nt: TGTGCCATCAGATTCGGAATTCCGGACAGGGCCCATGGCTACACCTTC
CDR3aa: CAIRFGIPDRAHGYTF

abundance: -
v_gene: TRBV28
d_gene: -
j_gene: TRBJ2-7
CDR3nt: TGTGCCAGCAGTTTAGCTTCGAGGTTTTTGTGGCTCTACGAGCAGTACTTC
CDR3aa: CASSLASRFLWLYEQYF

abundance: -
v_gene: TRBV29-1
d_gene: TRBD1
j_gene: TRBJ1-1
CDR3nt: TGCAGCACCACCTCAGGGGGTTACCAGGTTTTCTTT
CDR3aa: CSTTSGGYQVFF

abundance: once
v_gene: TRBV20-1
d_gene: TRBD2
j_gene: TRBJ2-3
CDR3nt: TGCAGTGCTACAGCGGGAGGAGCCACAGATACGCAGTATTTT
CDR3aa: CSATAGGATDTQYF

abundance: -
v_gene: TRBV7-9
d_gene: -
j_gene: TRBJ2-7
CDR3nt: TGTGCCAGCAGCTTAGCCCAAGTGGGCTACGAGCAGTACTTC
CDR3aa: CASSLAQVGYEQYF

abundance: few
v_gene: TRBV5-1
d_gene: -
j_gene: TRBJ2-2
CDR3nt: TGCGCCAGCAGCTTGCAGGGAGGGAACACCGGGGAGCTGTTTTTT
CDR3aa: CASSLQGGNTGELFF

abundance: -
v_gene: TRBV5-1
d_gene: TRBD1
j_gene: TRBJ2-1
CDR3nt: TGCGCCAGCAGCAGGACAGGGGGCGATCGCAGTGAGCAGTTCTTC
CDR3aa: CASSRTGGDRSEQFF

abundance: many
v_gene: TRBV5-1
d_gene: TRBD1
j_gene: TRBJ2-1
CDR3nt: TGCGCCAGCCTCCGCGGACAGGGGTACAATGAGCAGTTCTTC
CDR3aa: CASLRGQGYNEQFF

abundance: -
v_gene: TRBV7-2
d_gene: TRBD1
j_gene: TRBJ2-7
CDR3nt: TGTGCCAGCAGCTTAGTAGGGGGACAGGGGGCATCCTACGAGCAGTACTTC
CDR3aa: CASSLVGGQGASYEQYF

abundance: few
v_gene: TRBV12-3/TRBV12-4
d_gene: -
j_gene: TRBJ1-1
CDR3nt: TGTGCCAGCACCCCGGACCGCCTCTACATGGCCACTGAAGCTTTCTTT
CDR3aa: CASTPDRLYMATEAFF

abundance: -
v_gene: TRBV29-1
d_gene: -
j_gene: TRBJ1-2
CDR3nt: TGCAGCGTCTCTGCAGGAACGTTGGGGGGCTACACCTTC
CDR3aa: CSVSAGTLGGYTF

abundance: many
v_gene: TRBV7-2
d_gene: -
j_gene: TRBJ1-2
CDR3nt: TGTGCCAGCAGCTCAGGACTCGCACAGGGCTATGGCTACACCTTC
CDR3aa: CASSSGLAQGYGYTF

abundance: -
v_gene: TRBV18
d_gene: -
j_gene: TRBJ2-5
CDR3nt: TGTGCCAGCTCACCACAGTCTGGGGCGCAGGAGACCCAGTACTTC
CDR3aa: CASSPQSGAQETQYF

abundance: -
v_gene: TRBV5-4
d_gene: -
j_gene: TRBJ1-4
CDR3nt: TGTGCCAGCAGTCTAGCCGGGACACGTGCAACTAATGAAAAACTGTTTTTT
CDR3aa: CASSLAGTRATNEKLFF

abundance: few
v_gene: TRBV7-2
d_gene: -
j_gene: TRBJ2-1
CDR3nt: TGTGCCAGCAGCTTAGCGCAGGCGGCTATGTACAATGAGCAGTTCTTC
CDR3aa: CASSLAQAAMYNEQFF

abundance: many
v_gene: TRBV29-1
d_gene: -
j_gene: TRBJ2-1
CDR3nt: TGCAGCACTCCCTTTAATGAGCAGTTCTTC
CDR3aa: CSTPFNEQFF

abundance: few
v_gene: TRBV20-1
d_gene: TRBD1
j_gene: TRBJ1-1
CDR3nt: TGCAGTGCTCAAGCCCGGGACAGCCTACGGGGAGCTTTCTTT
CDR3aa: CSAQARDSLRGAFF

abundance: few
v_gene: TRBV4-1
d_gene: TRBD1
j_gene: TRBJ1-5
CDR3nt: TGCGCCAGCAGCCAACTGGGACAGGGGAATCAGCCCCAGCATTTT
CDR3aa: CASSQLGQGNQPQHF

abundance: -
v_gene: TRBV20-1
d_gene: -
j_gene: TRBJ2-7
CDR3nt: TGCAGCGGACAGACTAGCTCCTACGAGCAGTACTTC
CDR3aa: CSGQTSSYEQYF

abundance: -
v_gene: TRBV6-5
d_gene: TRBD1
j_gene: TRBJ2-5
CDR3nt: TGTGCCAGCAGTTCCCTAGGGGGCTTCGCGAAACAAGAGACCCAGTACTTC
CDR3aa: CASSSLGGFAKQETQYF